The clone carrying this T cell receptor beta chain was counted a few times. Its antigen is still unknown. The data stem from a study of blood T cells in healthy people across ages. The study's findings and limits: The lack of PBMC sorting stopped any conclusive naive versus antigen-experienced comparison. Relative to aged donors, long-lived donors carried more naive CD4+ cells and displayed higher diversity.

The authors ran a second PCR of roughly 6 to 12 cycles using a sample-barcoded 5' primer and a J-beta primer mix. From the 5' RACE reads, TCRdb called clonotypes with MiXCR, one entry per CDR3 protein. The sample carries around 870,000 distinct CDR3 sequences, around 30% recorded once. CDR3 length equals 16 residues. V was shortened by 0 bases and J by 2 bases, with 12 bases between the two germline ends. Germline V CDR1 and CDR2: SGHDN, FVKESK. This TCR was sampled from a woman over 75 in good health. Sequencing used blood. The chain couples TRBV14 to TRBJ2-3; D ambiguous. This CDR3 is CASSQETGLTTDTQYF. The CDR3 bases are TGTGCCAGCAGCCAAGAGACCGGGCTCACCACAGATACGCAGTATTTT.